The T cell receptor beta chain described here comes from a study of T cell responses to AZD1222 COVID-19 vaccine (dated by TCRdb to 2020 to 2023). General notes on the study: A total of about 250 trial participants underwent TCR sequencing, of whom 207 had received two doses of AZD1222 and approximately 25 had received two doses of the MenACWY control vaccine. Trial participants were enrolled into age subgroups of 18-55, 56-69 and 70-plus years, which contained about 150, 27 and 61 TCR-sequenced participants, respectively. Overall study results and their limits: Only five or six AZD1222 recipients were SARS-CoV-2 seropositive at baseline, limiting conclusions about previously exposed vaccinees. Reportedly, almost half of the unique spike-specific TCRs recognized epitopes lying outside the regions that are mutated in the B.1.351 and B.1.1.7 variants. The whole spike protein was spanned by vaccine-associated CD4 TCRs, and dominant responses were seen in regions 160-218 and 743-854. Participants were mostly white British and included more females than males, and it was suggested by the authors that clonal diversity may have been underestimated. In the small 56-69-year group, the increase in depth fell short of significance, most likely because of low power. After two AZD1222 doses, both the breadth and the depth of spike-specific TCRs were significantly higher than at day 0 and than in MenACWY recipients. Because no samples from the day 14 peak response were available, repertoires could be characterized only after the peak T cell response.

Interpreted using the paper, the time point label stands for: about 28 days (+/-7) after the second vaccine dose. AZD1222 recipients with second doses at about 4 weeks or about 12 weeks were pooled, because spike-specific TCR depth and breadth did not differ between schedules. Vaccinee samples came from UK trials COV001 and COV002, including a single-blind randomized controlled phase 2/3 trial of AZD1222 (ChAdOx1 nCoV-19) in healthy adults. For TCRbeta chain sequencing, PBMC samples were collected from trial participants at day 0 and at day 28 after the second dose. Counted from cysteine to phenylalanine, this CDR3 has 12 amino acids. Solely the CDR3 DNA is kept, with 36 bases framed from the first base. Cut back by 3 bases and 1 base, the V and J ends lie 4 bases apart. CDR1 and CDR2 (SGDLS, YYNGEE) derive from the germline V gene. A word on this clone: Its recognized antigen is unknown. No base-level quality is on record; no much larger clone is a single base apart.

The CDR3 regions of human TCRbeta chains were analyzed by immunosequencing. The published analysis was carried out like this. TCRs in the repertoires were compared against a reference library of SARS-CoV-2-specific TCRs that had been generated with the MIRA antigen-specificity platform. Breadth was defined as the fraction of unique TCRs that were SARS-CoV-2-associated, and depth was defined as the fraction of total T cells that were SARS-CoV-2-associated. Using the MIRA data, each spike-specific TCR was mapped to the spike region that the TCR reacts to and placed in a CD4 or CD8 class. Log10-transformed breadth and depth values were compared by one-way ANOVA with Sidak's multiple comparisons tests. TCRdb retrieved this table from immuneACCESS and kept in-frame rearrangements only. Not all clones are present; in checked studies, unresolved V genes account for under half, and no reason is known for the remainder. V and J calls and clone size come straight from that table; D and trimming were deduced from the DNA. The sample table contains under 150,000 clones; only one count was recorded for over 75% of them. Of the sample, more than 5.5% falls within the top ten clones.

In this chain, TRBV9 is recombined with TRBJ1-2; the D gene is unclear. The sequencing used peripheral blood, collected 28 days after the second AZD1222 dose. This receptor was taken from an adult who received the AZD1222 COVID-19 vaccine. The DNA is TGTGCCAGCAGCGATGATAACTATGGCTACACCTTC. Protein translation: CASSDDNYGYTF.